This is a list of T cell receptor beta chains from one sample in a study of cytomegalovirus exposure and HLA in healthy donors. Some clones are missing from TCRdb's copy, which holds only in-frame ones; the method was immunoSEQ multiplex PCR. The sample has approximately 100,000 clones; approximately 89% are singletons. The source material was PBMCs. These receptors originate from a man younger than 40 in good health and CMV-seronegative. CDR3s include the opening cysteine and the closing phenylalanine or tryptophan. D genes are given only for firm matches. Clone sizes are given selectively: once, few, many, or a class where the clone is expanded.

>TRBV7-3|-|TRBD1
CASSPGTGTYEQYF
>TRBV11-2|-|TRBD1
CASSRPGQGAGGYTF
>TRBV5-6|-|-
CASSSLGGQETQYF
>TRBV7-9|few|-
CASSPARLNTDTQYF
>TRBV4-1|few|TRBD1
CASSPTLGTGRHGDTQYF
>TRBV7-9|-|TRBD2
CASSFTTSGAFSGANVLTF
>TRBV7-8|-|TRBD2
CASSPRLAGGPRDTQYF
>TRBV11-3|-|-
CASTKFPDRRNNSPLHF
>TRBV4-1|-|TRBD2
CASSQVGLGGETQYF
>TRBV6-5|-|TRBD1
CASSRGDRLNSPLHF
>TRBV14|-|TRBD2
CASSHLAGGYEQFF
>TRBV6-5|few|-
CASSYLDTGELFF
>TRBV30|-|TRBD1
CACTGGGYGYTF